A selection of T cell receptor beta chains follows, all from one sample in a study of cytomegalovirus exposure and HLA in healthy donors. The repertoire was sequenced with immunoSEQ multiplex PCR; TCRdb's copy has only in-frame clones and lacks some. The table includes a few hundred thousand clones, around 80% detected once. Sequencing was done on a sample of PBMCs. Receptor source: a girl aged 2 to 9 in good health and CMV-seronegative. The CDR3 runs from the conserved cysteine through the conserved F or W. The D gene is left open where the match is weak. The listing skips clone size in some rows; elsewhere it reads once, few, many or a size class.

d_gene	j_gene	v_gene	abundance	CDR3nt	CDR3aa
.	TRBJ1-1	TRBV27	.	TGTGCCAGCAGTCTACGCCGTTCGGTCGGGACTGAAGCTTTCTTT	CASSLRRSVGTEAFF
TRBD1	TRBJ1-5	TRBV9	.	TGTGCCAGCAGCGGGGGGGGGACAGGGATCGATCAGCCCCAGCATTTT	CASSGGGTGIDQPQHF
TRBD1	TRBJ2-2	TRBV13	once	TGTGCCAGCAGCGGATCCGGGACAGGGAACACCGGGGAGCTGTTTTTT	CASSGSGTGNTGELFF
.	TRBJ1-2	TRBV6-1	.	TGTGCCAGCAGTGAAGCGCGGACTACTAACTATGGCTACACCTTC	CASSEARTTNYGYTF
TRBD1	TRBJ1-3	TRBV6-5	.	TGTGCCAGCAGGCGGACAGGGGATATCGGAAACACCATATATTTT	CASRRTGDIGNTIYF
TRBD2	TRBJ2-3	TRBV29-1	once	TGCAGCTCCTTGGGACTAGCGGGAGCTACAGATACGCAGTATTTT	CSSLGLAGATDTQYF
.	TRBJ1-4	TRBV7-2	.	TGTGCCAGCAGCCGACAGCTTTCAACTAATGAAAAACTGTTTTTT	CASSRQLSTNEKLFF
.	TRBJ1-1	TRBV4-1	.	TGCGCCAGCAGCCAAGTTGGGGGGGCAGGAGGGACTGAAGCTTTCTTT	CASSQVGGAGGTEAFF
.	TRBJ2-3	TRBV2	few	TGTGCCAGCAGCAAAGGGGGGGGGTCCGGCGATACGCAGTATTTT	CASSKGGGSGDTQYF
TRBD1	TRBJ2-5	TRBV5-8	.	TGTGCCAGCAGCCTATCGACAGGGCTAGTGACCCAGTACTTC	CASSLSTGLVTQYF
.	TRBJ1-1	TRBV6-5	.	TGTGCCAGCAGCCACGGGGGACTGTATGCAACTGAAGCTTTCTTT	CASSHGGLYATEAFF
.	TRBJ2-7	TRBV6-1	.	TGTGCCAGCAGTGAAGCGTGGGGCGGGGAGAGCTCCTACGAGCAGTACTTC	CASSEAWGGESSYEQYF
.	TRBJ1-3	TRBV27	.	TGTGCCAGCAGTTTATCGCGGGGGAACACCATATATTTT	CASSLSRGNTIYF
TRBD1	TRBJ2-7	TRBV11-2	.	TGTGCCAGCAGCTTAGGACAGGGCTACTCCTACGAGCAGTACTTC	CASSLGQGYSYEQYF
.	TRBJ1-1	TRBV5-5	few	TGTGCCAGCAGCTTGTTACCCGGGGGGGTGGCGAACACTGAAGCTTTCTTT	CASSLLPGGVANTEAFF
.	TRBJ2-7	TRBV19	.	TGTGCCAGTAGTATATTACAGGGTTACGAGCAGTACTTC	CASSILQGYEQYF
TRBD2	TRBJ2-1	TRBV5-5	few	TGTGCCAGCAGCTTGGGCACTAGCGGGATTAACAATGAGCAGTTCTTC	CASSLGTSGINNEQFF
.	TRBJ2-3	TRBV6-1	.	TGTGCCAGCAGTGAAAAGGGGCCCGCAGATACGCAGTATTTT	CASSEKGPADTQYF
.	TRBJ1-2	TRBV7-9	.	TGTGCCAGCAGCTCCCACCAGACAGGAGGTGACTATGGCTACACCTTC	CASSSHQTGGDYGYTF
.	TRBJ1-1	TRBV6-1	.	TGTGCCAGCAGTGTATCGAACACTGAAGCTTTCTTT	CASSVSNTEAFF
TRBD2	TRBJ2-1	TRBV13	.	TGTGCCAGCAGCCAAGGGACTAGCGGGGGGTACAATGAGCAGTTCTTC	CASSQGTSGGYNEQFF
.	TRBJ1-2	TRBV4-1	.	TGCGCCAGCAGCCAAGATCCAGGCCTCAGGGGTCATGGCTACACCTTC	CASSQDPGLRGHGYTF
TRBD1	TRBJ2-7	TRBV5-6	.	TGTGCCAGCAGCCCTCCGGGACAGGGGGCCGACGAGCAGTACTTC	CASSPPGQGADEQYF
.	TRBJ2-7	TRBV7-8	.	TGTGCCAGCAGCGCGACATCCGGAGGACAGACAAATTTCTCCTACGAGCAGTACTTC	CASSATSGGQTNFSYEQYF
.	TRBJ2-7	TRBV29-1	once	TGCAGCGCAGCCTACAGCTCCTACGAGCAGTACTTC	CSAAYSSYEQYF
.	TRBJ1-3	TRBV13	.	TGTGCCAGCAGCGTCAGGGCCCCTGGAAACACCATATATTTT	CASSVRAPGNTIYF
TRBD2	TRBJ2-5	TRBV6-5	.	TGTGCCAGCAGTTCTAGCGGGGGGGCCCAAGAGACCCAGTACTTC	CASSSSGGAQETQYF
.	TRBJ1-1	TRBV4-1	.	TGCGCCAGCAGCCAAATAACAGGGAACACTGAAGCTTTCTTT	CASSQITGNTEAFF
.	TRBJ1-5	TRBV19	.	TGTGCCAGTACTATATTCGGGGGTAGCAATCAGCCCCAGCATTTT	CASTIFGGSNQPQHF
.	TRBJ1-3	TRBV7-2	.	TGTGCCAGCAGCTATAAGCCCGGAAACACCATATATTTT	CASSYKPGNTIYF
TRBD1	TRBJ2-7	TRBV19	.	TGTGCCAGTAGTCGGGACAGGGGCTACGAGCAGTACTTC	CASSRDRGYEQYF
.	TRBJ2-5	TRBV7-3	.	TGTGCCAGCAGCTTAACGGGGGCTTCGCAAGAGACCCAGTACTTC	CASSLTGASQETQYF
.	TRBJ1-2	TRBV6-5	.	TGTGCCAGCAGCCCGGGGATCAGGCAATCTGGCTACACCTTC	CASSPGIRQSGYTF
.	TRBJ1-2	TRBV15	.	TGTGCCACCAGTCCAATCTCTTACTCGGGGGGTGTCTATGGCTACACCTTC	CATSPISYSGGVYGYTF
.	TRBJ2-3	TRBV19	.	TGTGCCAGTAAAGCGGGCGACGATACGCAGTATTTT	CASKAGDDTQYF
TRBD2	TRBJ2-5	TRBV5-1	few	TGCGCCAGCAGCTCGGGGGGGCCAGAGACCCAGTACTTC	CASSSGGPETQYF
TRBD2	TRBJ2-3	TRBV5-1	.	TGCGCCAGCAGCGTGACTAGCGGGAGCACAGATACGCAGTATTTT	CASSVTSGSTDTQYF
TRBD1	TRBJ1-2	TRBV6-5	.	TGTGCCAGCAGTGAGGGGGCGGGCTATGGCTACACCTTC	CASSEGAGYGYTF
.	TRBJ2-7	TRBV6-1	.	TGTGCCAGCAGAGGGCTAGCCTCGTACGAGCAGTACTTC	CASRGLASYEQYF
.	TRBJ1-1	TRBV29-1	.	TGCAGCGTTGAACAGGGACCGGGACAAAACACTGAAGCTTTCTTT	CSVEQGPGQNTEAFF
TRBD1	TRBJ1-4	TRBV29-1	.	TGCAGCGCCCAGGACAGGACGTATGAAAAACTGTTTTTT	CSAQDRTYEKLFF
TRBD2	TRBJ2-5	TRBV9	few	TGTGCCAGCAGCCCAGGTGCCGGGACTAGCGGGGTGGAGACCCAGTACTTC	CASSPGAGTSGVETQYF
.	TRBJ1-3	TRBV5-1	.	TGCGCCAGCAGCTTGGGCCGGACAGCCAACGCGGGAAACACCATATATTTT	CASSLGRTANAGNTIYF
.	TRBJ1-6	TRBV6-5	few	TGTGCCAGCAGTTACTCGATAATTGTCAGCGCGGGACCTCTCCACTTT	CASSYSIIVSAGPLHF